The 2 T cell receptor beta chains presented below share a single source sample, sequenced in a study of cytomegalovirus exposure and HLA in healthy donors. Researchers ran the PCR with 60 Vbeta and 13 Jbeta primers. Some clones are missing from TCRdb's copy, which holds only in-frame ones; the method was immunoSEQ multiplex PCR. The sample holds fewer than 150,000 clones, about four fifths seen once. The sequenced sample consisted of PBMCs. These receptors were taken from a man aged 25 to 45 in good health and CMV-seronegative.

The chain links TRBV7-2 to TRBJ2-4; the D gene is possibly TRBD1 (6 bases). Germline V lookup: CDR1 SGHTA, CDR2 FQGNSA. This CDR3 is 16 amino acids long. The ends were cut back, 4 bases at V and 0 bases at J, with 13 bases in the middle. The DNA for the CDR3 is TGTGCCAGCAGCTACAGGGTCCACCTAGCCAAAAACATTCAGTACTTC. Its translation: CASSYRVHLAKNIQYF. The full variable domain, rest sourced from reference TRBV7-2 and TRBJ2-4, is GAGVSQSPSNKVTEKGKDVELRCDPISGHTALYWYRQSLGQGLEFLIYFQGNSAPDKSGLPSDRFSAERTGGSVSTLTIQRTQQEDSAVYLCASSYRVHLAKNIQYFGAGTRLSVL.

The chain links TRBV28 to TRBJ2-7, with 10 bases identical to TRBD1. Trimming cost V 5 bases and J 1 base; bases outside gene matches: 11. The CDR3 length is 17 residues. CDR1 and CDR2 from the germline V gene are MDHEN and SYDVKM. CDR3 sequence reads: CASSAYGTGARSYEQYF. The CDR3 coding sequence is TGTGCCAGCAGTGCATATGGGACAGGGGCCAGGTCCTACGAGCAGTACTTC.